These 29 T cell receptor beta chains were all obtained from the same sample, sequenced in a study of CD8+ T cells in alopecia areata. Treatment specified: oral pan-JAK inhibitor, 5-10 mg twice daily. Investigators isolated RNA and reverse transcribed it into cDNA to act as the sequencing template. Measured with immunoSEQ multiplex PCR; TCRdb has only the in-frame clones, and not every one. The data contain some 200,000 clones, approximately 56% of them singletons. The sample consisted of CD4+ T cells sorted from blood, taken at week 4, from a patient treated with tofacitinib. The source of these receptors is a human donor with alopecia areata.

V is TRBV5-1 and J is TRBJ2-7, with 8 bases aligning to TRBD1. The CDR3 totals 16 residues. CDR1 SGHRS and CDR2 YFSETQ come from the germline V gene. After removal of 1 base from V and 1 base from J, the junction contained 7 bases not matched to a gene. CDR3 amino acids: CASSLSGQGFSYEQYF. The DNA for the CDR3 is TGCGCCAGCAGCTTGTCCGGACAGGGTTTTTCCTACGAGCAGTACTTC.

This clone was seen a handful of times. The genes are TRBV28 and TRBJ1-5, with 8 nucleotides matching TRBD1. The V gene end was trimmed by 5 bases and the J gene end by 6 bases; junction bases not matched to a gene: 0. The CDR3 runs to 12 residues. The V gene's germline CDR1 is MDHEN and CDR2 SYDVKM. The DNA of the CDR3 is TGTGCCAGCAGTACAGGGGGTCAGCCCCAGCATTTT. This sequence encodes CASSTGGQPQHF. Together with reference TRBV28 and TRBJ1-5, the CDR3 gives the full variable domain: DVKVTQSSRYLVKRTGEKVFLECVQDMDHENMFWYRQDPGLGLRLIYFSYDVKMKEKGDIPEGYSVSREKKERFSLILESASTNQTSMYLCASSTGGQPQHFGDGTRLSIL.

This chain connects TRBV9 to TRBJ2-2, with D possibly TRBD1 on 5 matching bases. Germline V gene data show CDR1 as SGDLS and CDR2 as YYNGEE. The germline V and J ends were trimmed by 6 bases and 4 bases, with 16 bases remaining between them. The CDR3 is 15 residues long. The CDR3 protein is CASNPSNQGTGELFF. In nucleotides, the CDR3 is TGTGCCAGCAACCCCAGCAACCAGGGCACCGGGGAGCTGTTTTTT.

The chain carries TRBV4-1 and TRBJ1-1, with no clear D. The CDR3 length is 14 residues. Germline lookup yields CDR1 MGHRA and CDR2 YSYEKL. Trimming stripped 1 base from V and 3 bases from J, with 9 bases between. The CDR3 bases are TGCGCCAGCAGCCAAGGTTCGGGAGACACTGAAGCTTTCTTT. It specifies CASSQGSGDTEAFF.

V is TRBV13 and J is TRBJ2-7, with 11 bases aligning to TRBD1. J gave up 4 bases and V 2 bases, and 13 bases lay outside the gene matches. The CDR3 loop spans 18 amino acids. The germline V gene has CDR1 PRHDT and CDR2 FYEKMQ (reference sequence). The CDR3 region is CASSLKVWLGQGGYEQYF. In DNA form, the CDR3 reads TGTGCCAGCAGCTTAAAGGTTTGGTTGGGACAGGGGGGATACGAGCAGTACTTC.

A few counts support this clone. The chain recombines TRBV7-8 with TRBJ2-6; D possibly uses TRBD1 or TRBD2 (6 bases each). Germline V gives CDR1 SGHVS, CDR2 FQNEAQ. The CDR3 is made up of 19 amino acids. V was trimmed by 3 bases and J by 0 bases, leaving 18 bases between them. CDR3 in DNA: TGTGCCAGCAGCTTGAGAGGGGGGCCGGCGCTCTCTGGGGCCAACGTCCTGACTTTC. Its translation: CASSLRGGPALSGANVLTF.

This clone was recorded a few times. The chain employs TRBV29-1 and TRBJ2-7; D is unresolved. From germline, CDR1 is SQVTM and CDR2 ANQGSEA. Trimming removed 4 bases from V and 6 bases from J, with 19 bases in between. The CDR3 extends over 14 amino acids. The DNA for the CDR3 is TGCAGCGTTGGAAGGCGGCAGGCGACGTCCGAGCAGTACTTC. This encodes CSVGRRQATSEQYF.

The chain recombines TRBV25-1 with TRBJ2-1; D perhaps matches TRBD1 (5 bases). The V and J ends lost 1 base and 4 bases respectively, with 11 bases between them. The CDR3 is 15 residues long. Germline V CDR1 and CDR2: MGHDK, SYGVNS. The CDR3, as DNA: TGTGCCAGCAGTGAATCTAACAGGTTATACAATGAGCAGTTCTTC. This translates into CASSESNRLYNEQFF.

The rearrangement links TRBV6-1 to TRBJ2-3, with 9 bases that match TRBD1. Germline-derived CDR1 and CDR2 are MNHNS and SASEGT. With 2 bases clipped from V and 1 base from J, the junction kept 4 bases outside the gene matches. This CDR3 comprises 16 residues. DNA of the CDR3: TGTGCCAGCAGTGAACCTCGACAGGGGGGCACAGATACGCAGTATTTT. Translated: CASSEPRQGGTDTQYF.

The rearrangement joins TRBV6-5 to TRBJ2-5, with D maybe TRBD1 (6 bases). With 0 bases removed from V and 5 bases from J, the gap between germline ends came to 13 bases. The CDR3 sequence is 15 residues long. Germline lookup yields CDR1 MNHEY and CDR2 SVGAGI. This CDR3 is CASSYSWGRRETQYF. CDR3 DNA sequence: TGTGCCAGCAGTTACTCCTGGGGGCGGCGGGAGACCCAGTACTTC.

The chain has TRBV5-1 and TRBJ2-1; no clear D. V shed 1 base and J shed 1 base, with 9 bases lying between them. Looked up from germline, CDR1 is SGHRS and CDR2 is YFSETQ. This CDR3 is built from 15 residues. The DNA of the CDR3 is TGCGCCAGCAGCTTGTACCCTGGGTCCTACAATGAGCAGTTCTTC. Protein product: CASSLYPGSYNEQFF. The whole variable domain, filled in from reference TRBV5-1 and TRBJ2-1, reads KAGVTQTPRYLIKTRGQQVTLSCSPISGHRSVSWYQQTPGQGLQFLFEYFSETQRNKGNFPGRFSGRQFSNSRSEMNVSTLELGDSALYLCASSLYPGSYNEQFFGPGTRLTVL.

V is TRBV29-1 and J is TRBJ2-7, with D perhaps TRBD2 (6 bases). CDR3 length equals 16 residues. Trimming took 1 base from V and 2 from J, leaving 18 bases between them. The V gene's germline CDR1 is SQVTM and CDR2 ANQGSEA. The CDR3 protein is CSVEGGPGRRAYEQYF. The CDR3 DNA reads as TGCAGCGTTGAAGGAGGGCCGGGAAGGAGGGCCTACGAGCAGTACTTC.

The chain carries TRBV25-1 and TRBJ1-3, with 8 bases lining up with TRBD1. The CDR3 runs 16 residues. V lost 1 base and J lost 4; bases outside the gene matches: 6. CDR1 is MGHDK and CDR2 is SYGVNS in the germline V gene. Written as DNA, the CDR3 is TGTGCCAGCAGTGAATCCCACAGGGGGGACGGAAACACCATATATTTT. Translation: CASSESHRGDGNTIYF.

V usage is TRBV30 and J usage is TRBJ1-1; D is ambiguous. Germline assignment: CDR1 GTSNPN and CDR2 SVGIG (reference sequence). The CDR3 runs to 13 residues. V shed 2 bases and J shed 2 bases, with 9 bases lying between them. This CDR3 is CAWSLGHNTEAFF. The CDR3 bases are TGTGCCTGGAGTTTAGGTCATAACACTGAAGCTTTCTTT. Combining the CDR3 with reference TRBV30 and TRBJ1-1 gives the whole variable domain SQTIHQWPATLVQPVGSPLSLECTVEGTSNPNLYWYRQAAGRGLQLLFYSVGIGQISSEVPQNLSASRPQDRQFILSSKKLLLSDSGFYLCAWSLGHNTEAFFGQGTRLTVV.

The V gene is TRBV10-3, the J gene TRBJ2-7, with a weak D call TRBD1 (5 bases). The CDR3 contains 13 residues. Trimming took off 8 bases at V and 7 bases at J, with 18 bases between the two ends. Germline V CDR1 and CDR2: ENHRY, SYGVKD. The CDR3 DNA reads as TGTGCCATCGGAACAGGAGAACTCAGGGAGCAGTACTTC. This gives the protein CAIGTGELREQYF.

The gene calls are TRBV7-9 and TRBJ2-2; D is unclear. Germline V gene data show CDR1 as SEHNR and CDR2 as FQNEAQ (reference sequence). V lost 2 bases to trimming and J lost 0 bases, with 10 bases between them. This CDR3 spans 16 amino acids. The DNA of the CDR3 is TGTGCCAGCAGCTTAACACTGGCCTCGAACACCGGGGAGCTGTTTTTT. It codes for CASSLTLASNTGELFF.

The chain has TRBV6-6 and TRBJ2-6; TRBD1 matches at 7 bases. Germline CDR1 reads MNHNY; CDR2 reads SVGAGI (reference sequence). The CDR3 has 16 residues. J was trimmed by 4 bases and V by 6 bases; bases with no gene match: 9. The CDR3 DNA is TGTGCCAGCAGAGACTACCAGGGGGACGGGGCCAACGTCCTGACTTTC. Protein sequence: CASRDYQGDGANVLTF.

This chain uses TRBV6-5 with TRBJ2-1; 8 nucleotides align to TRBD1. The germline V gene has CDR1 MNHEY and CDR2 SVGAGI. There are 14 residues in the CDR3. Losses at the gene ends were 8 bases for V and 5 bases for J; bases not matched to a gene: 8. CDR3 amino acids: CASGRTGLDNEQFF. CDR3 sequence (DNA): TGTGCCAGCGGACGGACAGGGCTTGACAATGAGCAGTTCTTC.

CDR3 sequence reads: CSVGQTASEQYF. The CDR3 DNA reads as TGCAGCGTTGGACAGACGGCCTCTGAGCAGTACTTC. This sequence joins TRBV29-1 and TRBJ2-7, with D possibly matching TRBD1 (5 bases). The CDR3 has 12 amino acids. Trimming removed 4 bases at V and 7 bases at J, with 14 bases between. CDR1 is SQVTM and CDR2 is ANQGSEA in the germline V gene.

With regard to this clone: The same CDR3 can be traced to other DNA sequences in this sample. CDR3 in amino acids: CAWSLPGYGYTF. The DNA for the CDR3 is TGTGCCTGGAGCCTCCCCGGCTATGGCTACACCTTC. The chain recombines TRBV30 with TRBJ1-2; D is unclear. The germline V gene has CDR1 GTSNPN and CDR2 SVGIG (reference sequence). The CDR3 consists of 12 residues. Deletions cut 3 bases from V and 4 bases from J, with 9 bases between. Full variable domain (outside the CDR3, taken from reference TRBV30 and TRBJ1-2): SQTIHQWPATLVQPVGSPLSLECTVEGTSNPNLYWYRQAAGRGLQLLFYSVGIGQISSEVPQNLSASRPQDRQFILSSKKLLLSDSGFYLCAWSLPGYGYTFGSGTRLTVV.

In this sample, this clone turned up a few times. The V gene is TRBV29-1, the J gene TRBJ2-1, with 7 bases lining up with TRBD2. Germline loops: CDR1 SQVTM, CDR2 ANQGSEA. The CDR3 covers 15 residues. V lost 5 bases, J lost 4 bases, and 11 bases stayed unmatched. In nucleotides, the CDR3 is TGCAGCGTTCCTCCCAGCGGGGAGATGTACAATGAGCAGTTCTTC. The encoded protein is CSVPPSGEMYNEQFF.

In its sample, this clone was seen a few times. Other DNA variants within this sample encode the same CDR3. V and J are TRBV7-9 and TRBJ1-1; D is unresolved. This CDR3 spans 13 amino acids. The germline V gene has CDR1 SEHNR and CDR2 FQNEAQ (reference sequence). With 2 bases removed from V and 0 bases from J, the gap between germline ends came to 4 bases. CDR3 nucleotide sequence: TGTGCCAGCAGCTTACAGATGAACACTGAAGCTTTCTTT. It specifies CASSLQMNTEAFF.

The J gene is TRBJ2-3, the V gene TRBV5-6, with 7 bases fitting TRBD2. Germline V gene lookup returns CDR1 SGHDT and CDR2 YYEEEE. V was pared by 0 bases and J by 4 bases, with 2 bases of the junction left unmatched. The CDR3 runs to 14 residues. CDR3 residues: CASSLGGGPDTQYF. In DNA, the CDR3 is TGTGCCAGCAGCTTGGGCGGGGGACCAGATACGCAGTATTTT.

The chain recombines TRBV28 with TRBJ2-1; perhaps TRBD2 as D (6 bases). CDR1 and CDR2 (germline): MDHEN, SYDVKM. This CDR3 is built from 14 residues. V lost 4 bases and J lost 5, with 12 bases in between. The DNA of the CDR3 is TGTGCCAGCAGTTATAAGGGGAGGAACAATGAGCAGTTCTTC. This translates into CASSYKGRNNEQFF.

This clone was detected once. The chain recombines TRBV30 with TRBJ1-2; D perhaps matches TRBD1 (5 bases). There are 15 residues in the CDR3. V was cut by 1 base and J by 4 bases, with 16 bases left in between. The germline CDR1 and CDR2 sequences are GTSNPN and SVGIG (reference sequence). The CDR3 coding sequence is TGTGCCTGGAGTGGGGAGAGGGGAGCGTGCTATGGCTACACCTTC. This gives the protein CAWSGERGACYGYTF. The full variable domain, with the rest looked up from reference TRBV30 and TRBJ1-2, is SQTIHQWPATLVQPVGSPLSLECTVEGTSNPNLYWYRQAAGRGLQLLFYSVGIGQISSEVPQNLSASRPQDRQFILSSKKLLLSDSGFYLCAWSGERGACYGYTFGSGTRLTVV.

The chain employs TRBV7-6 and TRBJ2-7; D remains unclear. V lost 1 base, J lost 0 bases, and 7 bases lay in between. Germline V gene lookup returns CDR1 SGHVS and CDR2 FNYEAQ. The CDR3 runs 14 residues. CDR3 in amino acids: CASSLVQTSYEQYF. The DNA of the CDR3 is TGTGCCAGCAGCTTAGTGCAGACCTCCTACGAGCAGTACTTC.

The V gene is TRBV5-1, the J gene TRBJ2-3; D ambiguous. From germline, CDR1 is SGHRS and CDR2 YFSETQ. This CDR3 comprises 15 residues. Trimming took 0 bases from V and 0 from J, leaving 8 bases between them. The CDR3 nucleotides read TGCGCCAGCAGCTTGGGTTCAGGTAGCACAGATACGCAGTATTTT. Translating it yields CASSLGSGSTDTQYF. The full variable domain, in which reference TRBV5-1 and TRBJ2-3 provide the parts outside the CDR3, is KAGVTQTPRYLIKTRGQQVTLSCSPISGHRSVSWYQQTPGQGLQFLFEYFSETQRNKGNFPGRFSGRQFSNSRSEMNVSTLELGDSALYLCASSLGSGSTDTQYFGPGTRLTVL.

The chain has TRBV29-1 and TRBJ1-4; D call uncertain. V lost 3 bases and J lost 5, with 13 bases in between. The CDR3 totals 14 residues. CDR1 SQVTM and CDR2 ANQGSEA come from the germline V gene. The CDR3 reads CSVDVAKLNEKLFF. The CDR3 DNA is TGCAGCGTTGACGTGGCAAAACTAAATGAAAAACTGTTTTTT. Looking up the rest from reference TRBV29-1 and TRBJ1-4 gives the full variable domain: SAVISQKPSRDICQRGTSLTIQCQVDSQVTMMFWYRQQPGQSLTLIATANQGSEATYESGFVIDKFPISRPNLTFSTLTVSNMSPEDSSIYLCSVDVAKLNEKLFFGSGTQLSVL.

This clone has only one observation. The chain has TRBV5-6 and TRBJ1-3, with D perhaps TRBD1 (6 bases). This CDR3 is 16 amino acids long. The germline gives CDR1 SGHDT, CDR2 YYEEEE. V shed 0 bases and J shed 2 bases, with 12 bases lying between them. In DNA, the CDR3 is TGTGCCAGCAGCTTGGTAGCGGGGGCGGCTGGAAACACCATATATTTT. Its protein product is CASSLVAGAAGNTIYF.